This T cell receptor (beta chain) was sequenced during a study of T cell changes during pregnancy in multiple sclerosis. The table came from immunoSEQ multiplex PCR; TCRdb's copy has only in-frame clones and leaves some out. This repertoire shows some 10,000 clones, 65% to 85% found once; its top ten account for less than 20%. This clonotype originated in a female donor in good health, enrolled as a control in a pregnancy study. Sequencing was performed on CD8+ T cells from peripheral blood mononuclear cells, taken in the third trimester of pregnancy.

The CDR3 here is CASSSERGGFYEQYF. The CDR3 nucleotides read TGTGCCAGCAGCTCCGAGCGGGGGGGCTTTTACGAGCAGTACTTC. The J gene is TRBJ2-7, the V gene TRBV7-8, with TRBD2 matching 10 bases. Trimming removed 4 bases from V and 4 bases from J; junction bases left unmatched: 7. The germline V gene encodes CDR1 SGHVS and CDR2 FQNEAQ. This CDR3 has 15 amino acids.